This entry lists 3 T cell receptor beta chains sequenced from one sample in a study of blood T cells in healthy people across ages. Through a sample-barcoded 5' primer and a J-beta primer mix, a second PCR was run for roughly 6 to 11 cycles. TCRdb re-analysed the 5' RACE reads in MiXCR, keeping a single row per CDR3 protein. The sample shows 700,000 to 900,000 distinct CDR3 sequences, about 55% of them seen only once. The specimen was blood. The source of these receptors is an elderly man in good health.

For the CDR3, the DNA is TGTGCCAGCAGCTTATGGGCTAGCGGGAGTTCGAGGCAGTACTTC. Protein: CASSLWASGSSRQYF. The J gene is TRBJ2-4, the V gene TRBV11-2, with 10 bases fitting TRBD2. Germline-derived CDR1 and CDR2 are SGHAT and FQNNGV. J lost 13 bases, V lost 2 bases, and 11 bases had no gene match. CDR3 length equals 15 residues.

This clonotype appeared a few times. This rearrangement joins TRBV29-1 to TRBJ2-1, with D perhaps TRBD1 (5 bases). V was shortened by 1 base and J by 7 bases, with 8 bases between the two germline ends. Per the germline V gene, CDR1 is SQVTM and CDR2 is ANQGSEA. The CDR3 spans 12 residues. The CDR3 spells CSVEGQLNEQFF. For the CDR3, the DNA is TGCAGCGTTGAAGGACAGCTGAATGAGCAGTTCTTC.

J is TRBJ1-1 and V is TRBV20-1, with TRBD1 matching 9 bases. The V and J ends lost 5 bases and 1 base, in that order; junction bases with no gene match: 5. The CDR3 totals 14 residues. Germline CDR1 reads DFQATT; CDR2 reads SNEGSKA (reference sequence). The CDR3 loop reads CSAQGTGTNTEAFF. The CDR3 DNA reads TGCAGTGCTCAAGGGACAGGGACGAACACTGAAGCTTTCTTT.